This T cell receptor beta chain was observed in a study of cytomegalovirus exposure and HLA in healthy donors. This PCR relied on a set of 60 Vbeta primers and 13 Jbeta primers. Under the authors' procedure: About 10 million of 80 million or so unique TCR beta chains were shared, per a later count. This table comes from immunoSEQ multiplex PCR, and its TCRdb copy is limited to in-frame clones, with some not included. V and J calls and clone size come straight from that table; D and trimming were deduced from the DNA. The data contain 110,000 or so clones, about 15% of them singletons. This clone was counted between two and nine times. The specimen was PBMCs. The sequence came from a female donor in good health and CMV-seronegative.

For the CDR3, the DNA is TGTGCCAGTAGGCTCCAGATGGGCGGCAATCAGCCCCAGCATTTT. It encodes CASRLQMGGNQPQHF. The chain links TRBV19 to TRBJ1-5, with no clear D. CDR3 length: 15 residues. The germline gives CDR1 LNHDA, CDR2 SQIVND (reference sequence). V lost 6 bases and J 2 bases, leaving 14 bases between the germline ends.